These T cell receptor beta chains were read from a single sample in a study of breast tumors, draining lymph nodes, adjacent tissues. TCRdb itself ran the multiplex PCR reads through MiXCR, one entry per CDR3 protein. The sample lists about 230,000 distinct CDR3 sequences, roughly 32% occurring once. The material sequenced was axillary lymph node tissue. The receptors here all came from a female donor with breast cancer. Some clones in this sample may be carry-over from other donors' samples. The CDR3 runs from the conserved cysteine through the conserved F or W. A D gene is named only where the DNA matches it firmly. Rows give clone size only sometimes, using once, few, many, or a class for an expanded clone.

clone_size: many; d_call: TRBD2; v_call: TRBV9; j_call: TRBJ2-3; cdr3_aa: CASSAEAQLAPTDTQYF; cdr3_nt: TGTGCCAGCAGCGCCGAAGCCCAACTAGCGCCCACAGATACGCAGTATTTT
clone_size: -; d_call: TRBD1; v_call: TRBV2; j_call: TRBJ1-1; cdr3_aa: CASNDGRDRRSVAFF; cdr3_nt: TGTGCCAGCAATGATGGCCGGGACAGACGGAGTGTAGCTTTCTTT
clone_size: many; d_call: TRBD2; v_call: TRBV11-2; j_call: TRBJ2-2; cdr3_aa: CASSSLGGRAGELFF; cdr3_nt: TGTGCCAGCAGTTCTTTGGGGGGGAGGGCCGGGGAGCTGTTTTTT
clone_size: many; d_call: -; v_call: TRBV7-9; j_call: TRBJ2-5; cdr3_aa: CASSLLDRLETQYF; cdr3_nt: TGTGCCAGCAGCTTACTCGACAGGCTAGAGACCCAGTACTTC
clone_size: many; d_call: TRBD2; v_call: TRBV9; j_call: TRBJ2-3; cdr3_aa: CASSVSGASSTDTQYF; cdr3_nt: TGTGCCAGCAGCGTTAGCGGGGCGTCTAGCACAGATACGCAGTATTTT
clone_size: many; d_call: -; v_call: TRBV10-3; j_call: TRBJ2-7; cdr3_aa: CAISEQGPLSYEQYF; cdr3_nt: TGTGCCATCAGTGAACAGGGACCCCTCTCCTACGAGCAGTACTTC
clone_size: -; d_call: -; v_call: TRBV20-1; j_call: TRBJ1-3; cdr3_aa: CSVVESSGNTIYF; cdr3_nt: TGCAGTGTTGTGGAAAGCTCTGGAAACACCATATATTTT
clone_size: -; d_call: -; v_call: TRBV25-1; j_call: TRBJ2-3; cdr3_aa: CASSPGSGNEQYF; cdr3_nt: TGTGCCAGCAGCCCCGGGAGTGGGAATGAGCAGTATTTT
clone_size: few; d_call: TRBD1; v_call: TRBV12-3/TRBV12-4; j_call: TRBJ1-1; cdr3_aa: CASIDDRGTTEAFF; cdr3_nt: TGTGCCAGCATCGATGACAGGGGGACCACTGAAGCTTTCTTT
clone_size: once; d_call: -; v_call: TRBV5-1; j_call: TRBJ1-6; cdr3_aa: CASSLTGTNSPLHF; cdr3_nt: TGCGCCAGCAGCTTGACAGGGACTAATTCCCCCCTCCACTTT
clone_size: -; d_call: -; v_call: TRBV7-8; j_call: TRBJ1-2; cdr3_aa: CASSLDSSGYTF; cdr3_nt: TGTGCCAGCAGCTTAGACTCCTCTGGTTACACCTTC
clone_size: -; d_call: -; v_call: TRBV2; j_call: TRBJ1-4; cdr3_aa: CASSDGWEGEKLFF; cdr3_nt: TGTGCCAGCAGTGACGGGTGGGAAGGAGAAAAATTGTTTTTT
clone_size: many; d_call: -; v_call: TRBV27; j_call: TRBJ1-2; cdr3_aa: CASSPTAGTTNYGYTF; cdr3_nt: TGTGCCAGCAGTCCGACGGCGGGTACCACTAACTATGGCTACACCTTC
clone_size: -; d_call: -; v_call: TRBV24-1; j_call: TRBJ1-5; cdr3_aa: CATSDLREQRSEHF; cdr3_nt: TGTGCCACCAGTGATTTGCGGGAGCAGCGGAGTGAGCATTTT
clone_size: many; d_call: -; v_call: TRBV6-2/TRBV6-3; j_call: TRBJ1-2; cdr3_aa: CASLGRNYGYTF; cdr3_nt: TGTGCCAGCTTAGGCAGAAACTATGGCTACACCTTC
clone_size: many; d_call: TRBD2; v_call: TRBV7-9; j_call: TRBJ2-3; cdr3_aa: CASLIAGVRTDTQYF; cdr3_nt: TGTGCCAGTTTGATAGCGGGAGTTAGGACAGATACGCAGTATTTT
clone_size: many; d_call: TRBD1; v_call: TRBV29-1; j_call: TRBJ2-1; cdr3_aa: CSVLRDSPSGQFF; cdr3_nt: TGCAGCGTGCTACGGGACAGCCCTTCGGGGCAGTTCTTC
clone_size: many; d_call: -; v_call: TRBV4-2; j_call: TRBJ2-1; cdr3_aa: CASSRRQRRSYNEQFF; cdr3_nt: TGTGCCAGCAGCCGCCGACAGAGAAGGAGCTACAATGAGCAGTTCTTC
clone_size: many; d_call: -; v_call: TRBV15; j_call: TRBJ2-7; cdr3_aa: CATSRDRYEQYF; cdr3_nt: TGTGCCACCAGCAGAGACAGGTACGAGCAGTACTTC
clone_size: many; d_call: -; v_call: TRBV20-1; j_call: TRBJ1-3; cdr3_aa: CSARETGKVSGNTIYF; cdr3_nt: TGCAGTGCTAGGGAAACAGGGAAAGTCTCTGGAAACACCATATATTTT
clone_size: many; d_call: TRBD2; v_call: TRBV20-1; j_call: TRBJ2-1; cdr3_aa: CSARDLAGLRRSSYNEQFF; cdr3_nt: TGCAGTGCTAGAGATCTGGCGGGACTAAGACGGAGCTCCTACAATGAGCAGTTCTTC
clone_size: many; d_call: TRBD1; v_call: TRBV4-2; j_call: TRBJ1-6; cdr3_aa: CASTIGQGVSPLHF; cdr3_nt: TGTGCCAGCACAATCGGACAGGGGGTTTCACCCCTCCACTTT
clone_size: once; d_call: -; v_call: TRBV11-2; j_call: TRBJ2-5; cdr3_aa: CASSSQGSGSLETQYF; cdr3_nt: TGTGCCAGCAGCTCCCAGGGTTCGGGATCTCTAGAGACCCAGTACTTC
clone_size: -; d_call: TRBD1; v_call: TRBV5-6; j_call: TRBJ2-3; cdr3_aa: CASSRYRGETDTQYF; cdr3_nt: TGTGCCAGCAGCCGGTACAGGGGAGAGACAGATACGCAGTATTTT
clone_size: -; d_call: -; v_call: TRBV11-2; j_call: TRBJ2-7; cdr3_aa: CASSSAPGGYEQYF; cdr3_nt: TGTGCCAGCAGCTCCGCTCCCGGGGGTTACGAGCAGTACTTC
clone_size: many; d_call: TRBD2; v_call: TRBV5-1; j_call: TRBJ2-7; cdr3_aa: CASSLDGGGGSEQYF; cdr3_nt: TGCGCCAGCAGCCTGGACGGGGGGGGCGGCTCCGAGCAGTACTTC
clone_size: -; d_call: TRBD2; v_call: TRBV9; j_call: TRBJ2-3; cdr3_aa: CASSVGTGGVKQYF; cdr3_nt: TGTGCCAGCAGCGTAGGGACCGGGGGGGTGAAGCAGTATTTT
clone_size: -; d_call: -; v_call: TRBV20-1; j_call: TRBJ2-1; cdr3_aa: CSADLARSYSEQFF; cdr3_nt: TGCAGTGCTGATCTAGCGCGATCCTACAGCGAGCAGTTCTTC
clone_size: many; d_call: TRBD2; v_call: TRBV10-3; j_call: TRBJ2-3; cdr3_aa: CAIGLAGADTQYF; cdr3_nt: TGTGCCATCGGCCTAGCGGGAGCAGATACGCAGTATTTT
clone_size: -; d_call: TRBD2; v_call: TRBV6-2/TRBV6-3; j_call: TRBJ2-1; cdr3_aa: CASSHRGRGYNEQFF; cdr3_nt: TGTGCCAGCAGTCATCGCGGGAGAGGGTACAATGAGCAGTTCTTC
clone_size: -; d_call: -; v_call: TRBV20-1; j_call: TRBJ1-5; cdr3_aa: CSARGGGGQPQHF; cdr3_nt: TGCAGTGCTAGAGGGGGGGGCGGACAGCCCCAGCATTTT
clone_size: once; d_call: -; v_call: TRBV5-1; j_call: TRBJ2-3; cdr3_aa: CASRQGTSTDTQYF; cdr3_nt: TGCGCCAGCAGACAGGGGACTAGCACAGATACGCAGTATTTT
clone_size: many; d_call: TRBD1; v_call: TRBV5-1; j_call: TRBJ1-3; cdr3_aa: CASSLAVGQGRNTIYF; cdr3_nt: TGCGCCAGCAGCTTGGCCGTTGGACAGGGAAGAAACACCATATATTTT
clone_size: once; d_call: -; v_call: TRBV11-3; j_call: TRBJ2-1; cdr3_aa: CANSLERWTEQFF; cdr3_nt: TGTGCCAACAGCTTAGAGCGGTGGACTGAGCAGTTCTTC
clone_size: once; d_call: -; v_call: TRBV6-6; j_call: TRBJ2-5; cdr3_aa: CASSDQGTETQYF; cdr3_nt: TGTGCCAGCAGTGACCAGGGGACGGAGACCCAGTACTTC
clone_size: -; d_call: -; v_call: TRBV2; j_call: TRBJ2-2; cdr3_aa: CASSAKTKETGELFF; cdr3_nt: TGTGCCAGCAGTGCCAAAACCAAAGAGACAGGGGAGCTGTTTTTT
clone_size: -; d_call: -; v_call: TRBV20-1; j_call: TRBJ1-4; cdr3_aa: CSARGGSEELFF; cdr3_nt: TGCAGTGCTAGAGGTGGTAGTGAAGAACTGTTTTTT
clone_size: many; d_call: -; v_call: TRBV14; j_call: TRBJ2-5; cdr3_aa: CASSQQPGGKETQYF; cdr3_nt: TGTGCCAGCAGCCAACAGCCGGGGGGCAAAGAGACCCAGTACTTC
clone_size: many; d_call: -; v_call: TRBV5-6; j_call: TRBJ1-2; cdr3_aa: CASSLRVYGYTF; cdr3_nt: TGTGCCAGCAGCTTGCGAGTCTATGGCTACACCTTC
clone_size: -; d_call: -; v_call: TRBV20-1; j_call: TRBJ2-1; cdr3_aa: CSEARRDNEQFF; cdr3_nt: TGCAGTGAGGCTCGGCGGGACAATGAGCAGTTCTTC